This is a list of T cell receptor beta chains from one sample in a study of CD4+ T cells in melanoma. TCRdb's copy holds only in-frame clones and misses some; the assay was immunoSEQ multiplex PCR. This table holds some 150,000 clones, about nine tenths found once. These receptors were taken from a human donor with melanoma. Both conserved end residues are part of each CDR3. The D gene is left open where the match is weak. Only some rows state a clone size, as once, few, many or a class for expanded clones.

clone size	D gene	J gene	V gene	CDR3 protein	CDR3 DNA
.	TRBD2	TRBJ2-3	TRBV5-4	CASSFYGGDTDTQYF	TGTGCCAGCAGCTTCTACGGGGGGGACACAGATACGCAGTATTTT
.	.	TRBJ2-1	TRBV9	CASSVELGGQYNEQFF	TGTGCCAGCAGCGTAGAGTTGGGGGGCCAGTACAATGAGCAGTTCTTC
.	.	TRBJ1-2	TRBV5-1	CASSAGVNYGYTF	TGCGCCAGCAGCGCCGGGGTGAACTATGGCTACACCTTC
.	.	TRBJ2-3	TRBV18	CASSPGLGGTDTQYF	TGTGCCAGCTCACCAGGGCTAGGCGGCACAGATACGCAGTATTTT
.	.	TRBJ1-1	TRBV21-1	CASSNNRCTEAFF	TGTGCCAGCAGCAATAATAGATGCACTGAAGCTTTCTTT
.	TRBD1	TRBJ2-1	TRBV10-2	CASRDRGNEQFF	TGCGCCAGCAGGGACAGGGGCAATGAGCAGTTCTTC
.	TRBD1	TRBJ2-7	TRBV6-1	CATLDRSGLREQYF	TGTGCCACCTTGGACAGGTCGGGGCTACGCGAGCAGTACTTC
.	.	TRBJ1-1	TRBV9	CASSGTLNTEAFF	TGTGCCAGCAGCGGAACCCTTAACACTGAAGCTTTCTTT
.	TRBD2	TRBJ2-5	TRBV14	CASSQLGLAGRETQYF	TGTGCCAGCAGCCAGTTGGGACTAGCGGGTCGGGAGACCCAGTACTTC
.	TRBD1	TRBJ1-5	TRBV4-1	CASSQDRDSHQPQHF	TGCGCCAGCAGCCAAGACCGGGACAGTCATCAGCCCCAGCATTTT
.	.	TRBJ2-7	TRBV30	CAWSIQGLRYEQYF	TGTGCCTGGAGTATACAGGGCCTCCGCTACGAGCAGTACTTC
once	TRBD1	TRBJ1-2	TRBV5-1	CASSNPGTGANYGYTF	TGCGCCAGCAGTAATCCCGGGACAGGGGCTAACTATGGCTACACCTTC
.	TRBD1	TRBJ2-3	TRBV7-9	CASSGGQGHSTDTQYF	TGTGCCAGCAGCGGGGGACAGGGTCACAGCACAGATACGCAGTATTTT
.	TRBD1	TRBJ1-5	TRBV2	CASKPGQGDQPQHF	TGTGCCAGCAAACCGGGACAGGGGGATCAGCCCCAGCATTTT
once	TRBD1	TRBJ2-5	TRBV7-2	CASSPGQFQETQYF	TGTGCCAGCAGCCCGGGACAGTTCCAAGAGACCCAGTACTTC
.	.	TRBJ1-2	TRBV7-9	CASSSYRVKNGYTF	TGTGCCAGCAGCTCCTACAGGGTTAAGAATGGCTACACCTTC
.	.	TRBJ2-7	TRBV7-2	CASSLVLGGEQYF	TGTGCCAGCAGCTTAGTTTTAGGAGGAGAGCAGTACTTC
few	TRBD1	TRBJ2-3	TRBV11-2	CASSARQGTDTQYF	TGTGCCAGCAGCGCCCGACAGGGGACAGATACGCAGTATTTT
once	.	TRBJ1-2	TRBV28	CASSPSLTDIYYTF	TGTGCCAGCAGTCCCTCCTTAACTGACATCTACTACACCTTC
.	.	TRBJ1-2	TRBV18	CASSPTGPYGYTF	TGTGCCAGCTCACCTACAGGGCCCTATGGCTACACCTTC
.	TRBD1	TRBJ2-6	TRBV19	CASSVAGTGSRGRANVLTF	TGTGCCAGTAGTGTCGCCGGGACAGGGTCGAGGGGAAGGGCCAACGTCCTGACTTTC
.	.	TRBJ2-3	TRBV6-5	CASRRDSSTDTQYF	TGTGCCAGCAGGCGGGACAGTAGCACAGATACGCAGTATTTT
.	.	TRBJ2-6	TRBV2	CASSEQPAGSGANVLTF	TGTGCCAGCAGTGAACAACCTGCAGGGTCGGGGGCCAACGTCCTGACTTTC
.	.	TRBJ2-7	TRBV5-4	CASSLGVLSSYEQYF	TGTGCCAGCAGCTTGGGGGTTCTATCATCCTACGAGCAGTACTTC
.	.	TRBJ2-3	TRBV18	CASSPQGDTQYF	TGTGCCAGCTCACCCCAGGGAGATACGCAGTATTTT
.	.	TRBJ1-4	TRBV4-1	CASSPRAGIMNEKLFF	TGCGCCAGCAGCCCCCGTGCAGGGATTATGAATGAAAAACTGTTTTTT
.	.	TRBJ1-1	TRBV2	CASSLTENTEAFF	TGTGCCAGCAGCCTAACAGAGAACACTGAAGCTTTCTTT
.	.	TRBJ1-3	TRBV6-5	CAASENGRGNTIYF	TGTGCCGCCTCAGAAAATGGCAGAGGAAACACCATATATTTT
.	TRBD1	TRBJ2-7	TRBV18	CASSPGQGTYEQYF	TGTGCCAGCTCACCGGGACAGGGAACATACGAGCAGTACTTC
.	TRBD1	TRBJ1-3	TRBV11-2	CATSTGGKGNTIYF	TGTGCCACCTCTACAGGGGGAAAGGGAAACACCATATATTTT
.	TRBD2	TRBJ2-3	TRBV6-4	CASSDGGGADTQYF	TGTGCCAGCAGTGATGGCGGGGGGGCTGATACGCAGTATTTT
.	.	TRBJ2-5	TRBV18	CASSPTTGKETQYF	TGTGCCAGCTCACCGACCACAGGGAAAGAGACCCAGTACTTC
.	.	TRBJ1-6	TRBV6-5	CASSYSIDPGEAPLHF	TGTGCCAGCAGTTACTCCATAGACCCAGGGGAGGCACCCCTCCACTTT
.	TRBD1	TRBJ1-1	TRBV5-1	CASSSQGAQGEAFF	TGCGCCAGCAGCTCGCAGGGGGCGCAGGGAGAAGCTTTCTTT
.	.	TRBJ1-1	TRBV18	CASSPLSANTEAFF	TGTGCCAGCTCACCACTTTCGGCGAACACTGAAGCTTTCTTT
.	.	TRBJ2-2	TRBV30	CAWTNRGVQRDRELFF	TGTGCCTGGACCAATAGGGGGGTCCAACGAGACCGGGAGCTGTTTTTT
.	.	TRBJ2-5	TRBV6-5	CASSYSIAYLSTQYF	TGTGCCAGCAGTTACTCGATAGCTTATCTCAGTACCCAGTACTTC
.	.	TRBJ1-4	TRBV10-3	CAISAYAEGDKLFF	TGTGCCATCAGTGCGTACGCCGAGGGGGACAAACTGTTTTTT
.	TRBD2	TRBJ2-7	TRBV7-9	CASSLSGGIGTYEQYF	TGTGCCAGCAGCCTTTCGGGAGGGATTGGAACCTACGAGCAGTACTTC